This T cell receptor (beta chain) was profiled in a study of cytomegalovirus exposure and HLA in healthy donors. Study background: Unique TCRs numbering approximately 81 million, obtained from HLA-typed donors, made up an early data release. General study results and limits: Donor immune exposure was known only as CMV serostatus. Data from an earlier analysis indicated that most TCR beta V segments were productive either about 87% or about 30% of the time. Later analysis placed DRB1 highest and HLA-C lowest in TCR association rates, which differed by HLA locus.

Comment on this clone: The antigen is not known.

The germline gives CDR1 MNHNS, CDR2 SASEGT. With 6 bases clipped from V and 2 bases from J, the junction kept 4 bases outside the gene matches. The CDR3 runs 14 residues. With 60 Vbeta and 13 Jbeta primers, the PCR was carried out. Generated by immunoSEQ multiplex PCR, the TCRdb table keeps only in-frame clones and is missing some. The sample has more than 150,000 clones; over 75% are singletons. This TCR derives from a woman in her twenties or thirties in good health and CMV-seronegative. V usage is TRBV6-1 and J usage is TRBJ1-5; 7 bases fit TRBD1. The material sequenced was PBMCs. CDR3 sequence: CASSSTGGNQPQHF. The CDR3 coding sequence is TGTGCCAGCAGCTCCACAGGGGGCAATCAGCCCCAGCATTTT.